The clone carrying this T cell receptor (beta chain) was detected only a few times. The antigen remains undetermined. RNA transcripts were the template for amplifying TCR beta CDR3 regions. The TCR CDR3 first-round RT-PCR relied on the HTBI primer set. Each CDR3 protein gets one entry after TCRdb re-called the multiplex PCR reads with MiXCR. Among more than 550,000 distinct CDR3 sequences listed, roughly 17% were seen once. This record belongs to a study of T cells in Graves' hyperthyroidism and ophthalmopathy. Study-level results: Median prediction lead before ophthalmopathy onset was around 6.9 months with the model.

Hyperthyroidism of Graves' type that showed no ophthalmopathy progression within 18 months was stable. CDR1 and CDR2 from the germline V gene are MNHEY and SVGAGI. Trimming left V 0 bases short and J 0 bases short, with 5 bases between. This CDR3 is built from 14 residues. This sequence was found in a man aged 50 to 59 with Graves' hyperthyroidism. The sequencing sample was made of blood. The rearrangement joins TRBV6-5 to TRBJ1-1; no clear D gene. The CDR3 region is CASSYSQMNTEAFF. The CDR3, as DNA: TGTGCCAGCAGTTACTCTCAAATGAACACTGAAGCTTTCTTT.